This T cell receptor beta chain is from a study of CD8 T cells in ankylosing spondylitis. Study findings and constraints: Characteristic of ankylosing spondylitis blood, it appeared, was a TCR beta motif comprising several highly homologous variants. Disease-associated clonotypes exhibited CD8+ identity and were relatively infrequent in peripheral blood. Reportedly, matched ankylosing spondylitis synovial fluid was significantly enriched for disease-linked clones.

The sample holds a few counts of this clonotype. No antigen is known for it. Germline lookup yields CDR1 SEHNR and CDR2 FQNEAQ (reference sequence). The CDR3 runs 17 residues. V shed 5 bases, J shed 12 bases, and the junction held 21 bases outside the gene matches. In making TCR beta libraries, quantitative 5'-RACE with molecular barcodes was used. Each CDR3 protein is one row after TCRdb ran MiXCR on the 5' RACE reads. The sample has fewer than 500,000 distinct CDR3 sequences; 25% to 30% are singletons. The chain recombines TRBV7-9 with TRBJ2-1; 8 bases are shared with TRBD1. This receptor was taken from a male donor with ankylosing spondylitis. Input material: blood, either unsorted or a sorted T cell fraction (not recorded which). In DNA form, the CDR3 reads TGTGCCAGCAGCGAGTACAGGGGGATAATAACCTATGGTGTGCAGTTCTTC. It codes for CASSEYRGIITYGVQFF.